Listed below are T cell receptor beta chains from one sample, sequenced in a study of cytomegalovirus exposure and HLA in healthy donors. The repertoire was sequenced with immunoSEQ multiplex PCR; TCRdb's copy has only in-frame clones and lacks some. The profile shows 150,000 or so clones, 80% to 90% of them singletons. The sample taken for sequencing was PBMCs. The receptors were gathered from a man between 18 and 29 years old in good health and CMV-seropositive. The CDR3 runs from the conserved cysteine through the conserved F or W. Each record gives: V gene, D gene, CDR3 length, clone size, J gene, CDR3 protein, CDR3 DNA. The D gene is left open where the match is weak. Clone size appears in some rows only: once, few, many, or a class for an expanded clone.

>TRBV4-3|.|14|.|TRBJ1-1
CASSASRGGLEAFF
TGCGCCAGCAGCGCCTCAAGGGGGGGCCTGGAAGCTTTCTTT
>TRBV21-1|.|14|.|TRBJ2-3
CASTSTRPPDTQYF
TGTGCCAGCACCTCGACTCGGCCCCCAGATACGCAGTATTTT
>TRBV6-5|TRBD1|13|.|TRBJ1-1
CASRTTGGTEAFF
TGTGCCAGCAGAACGACAGGGGGGACTGAAGCTTTCTTT
>TRBV19|TRBD1|15|.|TRBJ1-6
CASSPRGFHNSPLHF
TGTGCCAGTAGTCCCAGGGGGTTCCATAATTCACCCCTCCACTTT
>TRBV7-2|.|17|.|TRBJ2-5
CASSLKPGLPGRETQYF
TGTGCCAGCAGCCTCAAGCCGGGACTCCCTGGGAGGGAGACCCAGTACTTC
>TRBV5-5|TRBD1|15|.|TRBJ1-1
CASSVSWTGATEAFF
TGTGCCAGCAGCGTTAGTTGGACAGGCGCGACCGAAGCTTTCTTT
>TRBV19|TRBD1|14|.|TRBJ1-5
CASSTRQGVQPQHF
TGTGCCAGTAGTACCCGACAGGGAGTTCAGCCCCAGCATTTT
>TRBV25-1|.|13|.|TRBJ2-1
CASSTIPYNEQFF
TGTGCCAGCAGCACTATCCCCTACAATGAGCAGTTCTTC
>TRBV6-5|.|14|.|TRBJ1-1
CASSPGQVNTEAFF
TGTGCCAGCAGTCCAGGACAAGTGAACACTGAAGCTTTCTTT
>TRBV4-1|TRBD1|15|.|TRBJ1-1
CASSQETGLNTEAFF
TGCGCCAGCAGCCAAGAGACAGGGCTGAACACTGAAGCTTTCTTT
>TRBV7-9|.|15|.|TRBJ2-3
CASSLRRTDLDTQYF
TGTGCCAGCAGCTTAAGAAGGACAGATTTAGATACGCAGTATTTT
>TRBV6-1|.|14|.|TRBJ1-1
CASSDRGANTEAFF
TGTGCCAGCAGTGACCGCGGGGCGAACACTGAAGCTTTCTTT
>TRBV6-1|.|13|.|TRBJ2-7
CASSEINPNEQYF
TGTGCCAGCAGTGAAATTAATCCCAACGAGCAGTACTTC
>TRBV4-3|TRBD1|13|few|TRBJ1-1
CASSRTGDTEAFF
TGCGCCAGCAGCCGAACAGGGGACACTGAAGCTTTCTTT
>TRBV27|TRBD2|15|.|TRBJ2-7
CASSLSAGGPYEQYF
TGTGCCAGCAGTTTAAGTGCGGGGGGGCCCTACGAGCAGTACTTC
>TRBV5-1|TRBD1|15|.|TRBJ2-2
CASSLQGQRTGELFF
TGCGCCAGCAGCTTACAGGGGCAAAGGACCGGGGAGCTGTTTTTT
>TRBV19|TRBD2|14|.|TRBJ2-1
CASAPGLAYNEQFF
TGTGCCAGTGCTCCGGGACTAGCTTACAATGAGCAGTTCTTC
>TRBV7-8|.|17|.|TRBJ1-5
CASSLAQAVYSNQPQHF
TGTGCCAGCAGCTTAGCGCAGGCAGTTTATAGCAATCAGCCCCAGCATTTT
>TRBV7-9|.|15|.|TRBJ2-7
CASSLGSGGSYEQYF
TGTGCCAGCAGCTTAGGGTCCGGGGGAAGCTACGAGCAGTACTTC
>TRBV19|TRBD1|13|.|TRBJ2-5
CASRDRGKETQYF
TGTGCCAGCCGGGACAGGGGCAAAGAGACCCAGTACTTC
>TRBV5-1|.|14|.|TRBJ1-1
CASSLGTGPGEAFF
TGCGCCAGCAGCTTGGGTACAGGTCCGGGTGAAGCTTTCTTT
>TRBV11-1|TRBD1|16|once|TRBJ1-6
CASSLQGVSYNSPLHF
TGTGCCAGCAGCCTTCAGGGGGTCTCCTATAATTCACCCCTCCACTTT
>TRBV2|TRBD2|15|.|TRBJ2-5
CASSAGLAGLETQYF
TGTGCCAGCAGTGCGGGACTAGCGGGGTTAGAGACCCAGTACTTC
>TRBV5-4|TRBD1|15|few|TRBJ1-1
CASSMGQGLETEAFF
TGTGCCAGCAGCATGGGACAGGGATTGGAAACTGAAGCTTTCTTT
>TRBV29-1|.|14|.|TRBJ1-3
CSVEDPSSGNTIYF
TGCAGCGTTGAAGATCCAAGCTCAGGGAACACCATATATTTT
>TRBV19|.|16|.|TRBJ1-6
CASSIESFTDNSPLHF
TGTGCCAGTAGTATCGAGTCTTTCACAGATAATTCACCCCTCCACTTT
>TRBV6-6|TRBD2|15|many|TRBJ2-7
CASSTGLAGFSEQYF
TGTGCCAGCAGCACCGGACTAGCGGGGTTTAGCGAGCAGTACTTC
>TRBV30|.|14|.|TRBJ2-5
CAWSSRFLKETQYF
TGTGCCTGGAGTTCCCGGTTCTTGAAAGAGACCCAGTACTTC
>TRBV5-1|TRBD1|15|.|TRBJ2-7
CASSLSTGQPYEQYF
TGCGCCAGCAGCTTGTCAACGGGACAGCCCTACGAGCAGTACTTC
>TRBV6-1|TRBD1|16|.|TRBJ1-5
CASSEDRGPSNQPQHF
TGTGCCAGCAGTGAGGACAGGGGGCCTAGTAATCAGCCCCAGCATTTT
>TRBV15|.|14|.|TRBJ1-4
CATSNQGRDEKLFF
TGTGCCACCAGCAACCAAGGGAGAGATGAAAAACTGTTTTTT
>TRBV7-2|TRBD2|16|.|TRBJ2-3
CASSLLAGGPWDTQYF
TGTGCCAGCAGCCTTCTAGCGGGGGGGCCGTGGGATACGCAGTATTTT
>TRBV5-1|.|16|.|TRBJ2-5
CASSEQLGGRQETQYF
TGCGCCAGCAGCGAACAGTTAGGGGGACGGCAAGAGACCCAGTACTTC
>TRBV19|.|13|.|TRBJ1-2
CASSIGGNYGYTF
TGTGCCAGTAGTATAGGCGGGAACTATGGCTACACCTTC
>TRBV5-6|.|16|.|TRBJ1-5
CASSSWRDNSNQPQHF
TGTGCCAGCAGCTCATGGAGAGATAATAGCAATCAGCCCCAGCATTTT
>TRBV4-2|.|15|once|TRBJ2-7
CASSQAPRGSYEQYF
TGTGCCAGCAGCCAAGCCCCTAGAGGCTCCTACGAGCAGTACTTC
>TRBV7-7|.|14|.|TRBJ2-1
CASSLDQGRTEQFF
TGTGCTAGCAGCTTAGACCAGGGGCGCACTGAGCAGTTCTTC
>TRBV2|.|15|.|TRBJ2-7
CACYPLGGPNHEQYF
TGTGCCTGCTACCCTCTTGGGGGCCCCAACCACGAGCAGTACTTC
>TRBV6-5|TRBD1|15|.|TRBJ1-1
CASSYGDRGGTEAFF
TGTGCCAGCAGTTACGGGGACAGGGGGGGCACTGAAGCTTTCTTT